A single sample is the source of the 5 T cell receptor beta chains below, sequenced in a study of blood T cell repertoires in COVID-19. The table came from immunoSEQ multiplex PCR; TCRdb's copy has only in-frame clones and leaves some out. The data show 190,000 or so clones, about three quarters seen once. Sequencing was done on a sample of peripheral blood. The origin of the receptors is a woman older than 75 with active or convalescent COVID-19.

This clone has a handful of counts. CDR3 amino acids: CASSFWDRGGQPQHF. The CDR3 DNA reads as TGTGCCAGCAGCTTTTGGGACAGGGGTGGCCAGCCCCAGCATTTT. The chain is built from TRBV5-5 and TRBJ1-5; TRBD1 agrees at 10 bases. CDR1 and CDR2 from the germline V gene are SGHKS and YYEKEE (reference sequence). Trimming removed 2 bases from V and 7 bases from J; junction bases left unmatched: 6. The CDR3 spans 15 residues.

The chain couples TRBV20-1 to TRBJ2-7, with D maybe TRBD2 (7 bases). Germline loops: CDR1 DFQATT, CDR2 SNEGSKA (reference sequence). V was clipped by 3 bases and J by 7 bases, with 16 bases between them. The CDR3 is 13 residues long. CDR3 loop: CSASEGGGLEQYF. CDR3 DNA sequence: TGCAGTGCTAGTGAAGGGGGGGGTTTGGAGCAGTACTTC.

The chain carries TRBV4-2 and TRBJ2-2; tentatively, D is TRBD1 (6 bases). The CDR3 sequence is 17 residues long. Trimming took off 1 base at V and 1 base at J, with 13 bases between the two ends. Germline assignment: CDR1 LGHNA and CDR2 YNFKEQ. CDR3 sequence: CASSQGWGQGNTGELFF. CDR3 nucleotide sequence: TGTGCCAGCAGCCAAGGGTGGGGGCAGGGGAACACCGGGGAGCTGTTTTTT.

This clone has a single count. The chain is built from TRBV27 and TRBJ1-1, with 9 positions matching TRBD1. Germline-derived CDR1 and CDR2 are MNHEY and SMNVEV (reference sequence). The CDR3 runs to 15 residues. J was trimmed by 5 bases and V by 6 bases; bases with no gene match: 10. In DNA, the CDR3 is TGTGCCAGCAGACCTCAAGGGACAGGGAGAACTGAAGCTTTCTTT. As protein: CASRPQGTGRTEAFF.

This rearrangement joins TRBV6-2 or TRBV6-3 to TRBJ1-5, with D tentatively TRBD1 (6 bases). Germline lookup yields CDR1 MNHEY and CDR2 SVGEGT. V lost 5 bases, J lost 3 bases, and 11 bases lay in between. This CDR3 spans 14 amino acids. The CDR3 nucleotides are TGTGCCAGCAGTATGGGACAAGTCAATCAGCCCCAGCATTTT. This sequence encodes CASSMGQVNQPQHF.